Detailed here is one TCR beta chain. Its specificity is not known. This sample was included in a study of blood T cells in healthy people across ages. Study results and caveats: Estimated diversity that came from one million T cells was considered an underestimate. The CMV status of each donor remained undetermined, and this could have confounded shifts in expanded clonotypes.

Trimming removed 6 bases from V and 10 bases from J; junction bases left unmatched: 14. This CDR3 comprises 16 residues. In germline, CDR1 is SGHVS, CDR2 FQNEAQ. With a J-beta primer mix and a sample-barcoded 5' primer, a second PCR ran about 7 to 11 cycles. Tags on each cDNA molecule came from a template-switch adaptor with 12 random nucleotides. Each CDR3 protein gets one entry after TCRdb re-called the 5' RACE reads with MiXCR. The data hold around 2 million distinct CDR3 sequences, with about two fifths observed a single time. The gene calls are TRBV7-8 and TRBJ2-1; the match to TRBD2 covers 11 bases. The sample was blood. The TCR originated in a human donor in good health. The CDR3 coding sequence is TGTGCCAGCAGAAAGACACGGCTAGCGGGGGGAACCGAGCAGTTCTTC. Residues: CASRKTRLAGGTEQFF.